This is a list of T cell receptor beta chains from one sample in a study of T-cell reconstitution after alpha-beta-depleted transplantation in children. TCRdb reprocessed the PCR reads via MiXCR and lists one record per CDR3 protein. The sample shows 670,000 or so distinct CDR3 sequences, approximately 14% of them seen only once. The sample here was PBMCs, taken before TCRalphabeta/CD19-depleted stem cell transplant. The receptors stem from a girl under 10 years old with congenital amegakaryocytic thrombocytopenia, due to receive a stem cell transplant. The CDR3 runs from the conserved cysteine through the conserved F or W. The D gene is left open where the match is weak. Only part of the rows carry a size: once, few, many, or a class if the clone is expanded.

TRBV12-3/TRBV12-4	TRBJ2-7	-	-	CASSPTLVKRSGEQYF	TGTGCCAGCAGTCCGACCCTAGTGAAACGTTCGGGCGAGCAGTACTTC
TRBV12-3/TRBV12-4	TRBJ2-1	TRBD1	many	CASSLTTGTGTDDEQFF	TGTGCCAGCAGTTTAACTACCGGGACAGGGACCGACGATGAGCAGTTCTTC
TRBV2	TRBJ1-5	TRBD1	-	CASSSTGAYQPQHF	TGTGCCAGCAGTTCTACAGGGGCGTATCAGCCCCAGCATTTT
TRBV7-8	TRBJ2-7	-	-	CASRDALIYEQYF	TGTGCCAGCAGAGACGCCCTGATCTACGAGCAGTACTTC
TRBV5-1	TRBJ2-7	-	many	CASSFRTAYEQYF	TGTGCCAGCAGCTTTCGGACCGCCTACGAGCAGTACTTC
TRBV5-1	TRBJ1-5	TRBD1	few	CASSWGQPRGNQPQHF	TGCGCCAGCAGCTGGGGACAGCCTAGGGGCAATCAGCCCCAGCATTTT
TRBV19	TRBJ2-1	-	-	CGSSISGDPYNEQFF	TGTGGCAGTAGTATTTCGGGAGATCCCTACAATGAGCAGTTCTTC
TRBV7-9	TRBJ2-2	TRBD2	few	CASMGLPAGHTGELFF	TGTGCCAGCATGGGGCTGCCAGCGGGACACACCGGGGAGCTGTTTTTT
TRBV5-1	TRBJ2-1	TRBD2	few	CASSLAALAGANEQFF	TGCGCCAGCAGCTTGGCCGCGTTAGCGGGAGCTAATGAGCAGTTCTTC
TRBV29-1	TRBJ2-7	-	many	CSVGTTYEQYF	TGCAGCGTTGGGACTACCTACGAGCAGTACTTC
TRBV24-1	TRBJ2-3	TRBD2	-	CATSDGSSGRSTDTQYF	TGTGCCACCAGTGACGGCTCTAGCGGGAGGAGTACAGATACGCAGTATTTT
TRBV30	TRBJ2-1	-	-	CAWSGQISREIYNEQFF	TGTGCCTGGAGTGGTCAGATCAGCCGGGAGATATACAATGAGCAGTTCTTC
TRBV6-2/TRBV6-3	TRBJ2-3	TRBD2	few	CASSYSREATDTQYF	TGTGCCAGCAGTTACTCGCGGGAGGCCACAGATACGCAGTATTTT
TRBV15	TRBJ2-1	TRBD1	many	CATSPWTGEQFF	TGTGCCACCAGCCCATGGACAGGTGAGCAGTTCTTC
TRBV5-1	TRBJ2-3	-	many	CASSFNGFADTQYF	TGCGCCAGCAGCTTTAACGGATTCGCAGATACGCAGTATTTT
TRBV5-4	TRBJ1-4	TRBD1	-	CASSLDPDRDEKLFF	TGTGCCAGCAGCTTGGACCCAGACAGGGATGAAAAACTGTTTTTT
TRBV7-9	TRBJ2-4	-	-	CASSSPNDWENIQYF	TGTGCCAGCAGCTCCCCGAACGATTGGGAAAACATTCAGTACTTC
TRBV29-1	TRBJ2-1	-	few	CSVHLQGEDYNEQFF	TGCAGCGTCCACCTGCAAGGGGAGGATTACAATGAGCAGTTCTTC
TRBV20-1	TRBJ2-5	-	many	CSARDLAGSETQYF	TGCAGTGCTAGAGATCTCGCTGGTTCGGAGACCCAGTACTTC
TRBV27	TRBJ2-3	TRBD2	many	CASSLSSSGTTDTQYF	TGTGCCAGCAGTTTGAGTTCTAGCGGGACCACAGATACGCAGTATTTT
TRBV28	TRBJ1-1	-	many	CASTRLMNTEAFF	TGTGCCAGCACCCGATTGATGAACACTGAAGCTTTCTTT
TRBV12-3/TRBV12-4	TRBJ2-1	TRBD2	-	CALNLAETYNEQFF	TGTGCCTTAAATCTAGCGGAGACCTACAATGAGCAGTTCTTC
TRBV12-3/TRBV12-4	TRBJ1-1	-	many	CASSRRRVNTEAFF	TGTGCCAGCAGTCGACGTCGGGTGAACACTGAAGCTTTCTTT
TRBV12-3/TRBV12-4	TRBJ2-7	-	few	CASSPWTILAYEQYF	TGTGCCAGCAGTCCTTGGACTATTCTGGCCTACGAGCAGTACTTC
TRBV5-6	TRBJ2-1	TRBD2	many	CASSYGTSGSGQFF	TGTGCCAGCAGCTACGGGACTAGCGGGAGCGGGCAGTTCTTC
TRBV5-1	TRBJ2-5	TRBD2	-	CASSHLAEQETQYF	TGCGCCAGCAGCCATCTAGCGGAGCAAGAGACCCAGTACTTC
TRBV27	TRBJ2-2	TRBD2	few	CASSTGTSGRVSGELFF	TGTGCCAGCAGCACCGGGACTAGCGGGAGGGTGTCGGGGGAGCTGTTTTTT
TRBV2	TRBJ2-7	-	few	CASSEGGFYEQYF	TGTGCCAGCAGTGAGGGGGGTTTCTACGAGCAGTACTTC
TRBV20-1	TRBJ2-3	-	many	CSAREDTQYF	TGCAGTGCCAGGGAAGATACGCAGTATTTT
TRBV5-6	TRBJ2-5	TRBD2	many	CASSWTSGAIQETQYF	TGTGCCAGCAGCTGGACTAGCGGGGCTATACAAGAGACCCAGTACTTC
TRBV5-1	TRBJ2-7	TRBD2	few	CASTSGRPNEQYF	TGCGCCAGCACTAGCGGGAGACCTAACGAGCAGTACTTC
TRBV12-3/TRBV12-4	TRBJ2-7	-	many	CASSSEENEQYF	TGTGCCAGCAGTTCCGAGGAAAACGAGCAGTACTTC
TRBV5-1	TRBJ2-3	TRBD1	-	CASSLVGQASTDTQYF	TGCGCCAGCAGCTTGGTGGGACAGGCTAGCACAGATACGCAGTATTTT
TRBV12-3/TRBV12-4	TRBJ2-7	-	many	CASSLSLREQYF	TGTGCCAGCAGTCTCTCCTTGCGGGAGCAGTACTTC
TRBV4-1	TRBJ2-1	-	many	CASRTNRATSSYNEQFF	TGCGCCAGCAGAACTAACAGGGCAACGAGCTCCTACAATGAGCAGTTCTTC
TRBV29-1	TRBJ2-1	TRBD2	-	CSVPRGASGLPPYNEQFF	TGCAGCGTTCCACGGGGGGCTAGCGGGCTCCCACCTTACAATGAGCAGTTCTTC
TRBV20-1	TRBJ2-1	-	many	CSAPLVGDNEQFF	TGCAGTGCGCCGCTAGTAGGGGACAATGAGCAGTTCTTC
TRBV5-1	TRBJ2-1	-	-	CASSLAGLQGNEQFF	TGCGCCAGCAGCTTGGCTGGACTACAAGGGAATGAGCAGTTCTTC
TRBV6-4	TRBJ1-1	-	many	CASSVSGNTEAFF	TGTGCCAGCAGTGTAAGCGGGAACACTGAAGCTTTCTTT
TRBV20-1	TRBJ1-1	TRBD1	-	CSARDYRQGSTEAFF	TGCAGTGCTAGAGATTACCGACAGGGCTCCACTGAAGCTTTCTTT